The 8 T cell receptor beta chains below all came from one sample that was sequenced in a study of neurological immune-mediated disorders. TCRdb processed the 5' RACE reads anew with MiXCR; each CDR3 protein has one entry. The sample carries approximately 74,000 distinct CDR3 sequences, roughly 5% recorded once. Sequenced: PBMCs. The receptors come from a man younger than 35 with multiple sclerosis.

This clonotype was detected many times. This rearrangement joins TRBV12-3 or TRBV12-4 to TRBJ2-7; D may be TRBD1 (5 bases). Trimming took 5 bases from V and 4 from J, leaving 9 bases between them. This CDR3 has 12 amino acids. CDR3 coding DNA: TGTGCCAGCAGTGGAGACAGTTACGAGCAGTACTTC. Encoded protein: CASSGDSYEQYF.

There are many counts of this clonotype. The CDR3: CASSLYAGLNTGELFF. DNA for the CDR3: TGTGCCAGCAGCTTATATGCGGGACTTAACACCGGGGAGCTGTTTTTT. The V and J genes are TRBV11-2 and TRBJ2-2; weak D call: TRBD2 (6 bases). The CDR3 covers 16 residues. V gave up 2 bases and J gave up 2 bases, with 12 bases separating them. Germline CDR1 and CDR2: SGHAT and FQNNGV.

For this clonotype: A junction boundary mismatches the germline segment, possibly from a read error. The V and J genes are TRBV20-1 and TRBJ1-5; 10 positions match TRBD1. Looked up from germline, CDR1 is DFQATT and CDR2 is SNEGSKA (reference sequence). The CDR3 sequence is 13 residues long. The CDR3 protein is CSASGQGMSGQNF. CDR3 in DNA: TGCAGTGCCTCGGGACAGGGGATGAGCGGCCAGAATTTT.

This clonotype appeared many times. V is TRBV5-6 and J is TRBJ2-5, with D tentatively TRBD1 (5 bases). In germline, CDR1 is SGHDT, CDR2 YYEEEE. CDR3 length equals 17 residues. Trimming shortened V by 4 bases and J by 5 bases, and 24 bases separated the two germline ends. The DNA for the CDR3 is TGTGCCAGCAGCCTGAGGACACCTTTGGGCGTAGGGGAGACCCAGTACTTC. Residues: CASSLRTPLGVGETQYF. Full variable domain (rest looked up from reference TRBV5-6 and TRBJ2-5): DAGVTQSPTHLIKTRGQQVTLRCSPKSGHDTVSWYQQALGQGPQFIFQYYEEEERQRGNFPDRFSGHQFPNYSSELNVNALLLGDSALYLCASSLRTPLGVGETQYFGPGTRLLVL.

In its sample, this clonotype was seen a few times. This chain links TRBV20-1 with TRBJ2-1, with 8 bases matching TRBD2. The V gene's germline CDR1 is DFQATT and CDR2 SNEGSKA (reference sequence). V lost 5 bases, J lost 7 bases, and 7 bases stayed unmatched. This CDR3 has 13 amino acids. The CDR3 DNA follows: TGCAGTGCTGAACGCGGGAGGACGAATGAGCAGTTCTTC. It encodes CSAERGRTNEQFF.

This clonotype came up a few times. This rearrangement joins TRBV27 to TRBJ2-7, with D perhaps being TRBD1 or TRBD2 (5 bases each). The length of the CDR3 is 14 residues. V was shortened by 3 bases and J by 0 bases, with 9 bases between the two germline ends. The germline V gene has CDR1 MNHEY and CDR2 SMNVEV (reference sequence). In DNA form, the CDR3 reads TGTGCCAGCAGTTTCCGGGGCAACTCCTACGAGCAGTACTTC. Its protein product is CASSFRGNSYEQYF.

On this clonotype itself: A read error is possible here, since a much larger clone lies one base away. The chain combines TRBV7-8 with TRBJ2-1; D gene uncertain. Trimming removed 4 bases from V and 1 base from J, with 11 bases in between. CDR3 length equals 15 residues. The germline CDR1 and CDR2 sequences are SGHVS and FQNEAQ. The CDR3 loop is CASSSSERSYNEQFF. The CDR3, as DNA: TGTGCCAGCAGCTCCAGCGAGAGATCCTACAATGAGCAGTTCTTC.

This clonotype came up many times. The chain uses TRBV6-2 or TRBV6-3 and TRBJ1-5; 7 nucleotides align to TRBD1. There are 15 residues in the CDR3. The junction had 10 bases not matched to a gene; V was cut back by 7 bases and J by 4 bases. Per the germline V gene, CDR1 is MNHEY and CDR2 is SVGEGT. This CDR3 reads CASKKSGQRNQPQHF. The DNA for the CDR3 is TGTGCCAGCAAAAAATCGGGACAGAGAAATCAGCCCCAGCATTTT.